This T cell receptor (beta chain) was retrieved from a study of CD8+ T cells in alopecia areata. Study information: Once tofacitinib had been taken for 6 to 18 months, 6 months off drug followed.

The germline V gene encodes CDR1 SQVTM and CDR2 ANQGSEA. Between the trimmed V and J ends, which lost 5 bases and 0 bases, there was a span of 11 bases. This CDR3 spans 13 amino acids. This clone was observed a handful of times. Its cognate antigen is unknown. Lesional scalp punch biopsies and peripheral blood came from alopecia areata patients. Study-level points and caveats: Normal skin's resident alphabeta T cells are sequenced alongside lesional scalp T cells. Relative to normal scalp, lesional scalp, especially alopecia totalis/universalis, showed higher clonality.

Following extraction, RNA underwent reverse transcription to cDNA, which served as the sequencing template. Assay: immunoSEQ multiplex PCR; the TCRdb copy retains only in-frame clones and omits some. In the table there are around 160,000 clones, approximately 45% of which are singletons. The receptor was derived from a human donor with alopecia areata. Sequencing was carried out using CD4+ T cells sorted from blood. V gene TRBV29-1 combines with J gene TRBJ2-7; D gene unclear. CDR3 sequence: CSVSQAPSYEQYF. The CDR3 DNA sequence: TGCAGCGTTTCGCAGGCCCCCTCCTACGAGCAGTACTTC.